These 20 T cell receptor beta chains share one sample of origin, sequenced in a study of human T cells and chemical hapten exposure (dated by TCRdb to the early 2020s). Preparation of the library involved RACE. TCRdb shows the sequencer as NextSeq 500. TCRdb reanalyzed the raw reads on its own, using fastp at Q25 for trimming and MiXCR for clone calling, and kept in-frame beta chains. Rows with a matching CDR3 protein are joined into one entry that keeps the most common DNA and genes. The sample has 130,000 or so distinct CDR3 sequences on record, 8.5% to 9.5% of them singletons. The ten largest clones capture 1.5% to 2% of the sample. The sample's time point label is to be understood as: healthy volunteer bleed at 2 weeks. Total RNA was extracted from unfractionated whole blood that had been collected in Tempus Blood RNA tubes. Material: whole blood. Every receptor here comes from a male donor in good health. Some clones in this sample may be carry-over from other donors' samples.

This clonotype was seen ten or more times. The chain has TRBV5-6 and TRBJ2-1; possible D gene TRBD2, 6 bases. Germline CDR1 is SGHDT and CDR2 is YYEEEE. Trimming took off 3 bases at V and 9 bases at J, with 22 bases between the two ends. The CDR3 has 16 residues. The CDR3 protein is CASSSGRDSSFGEQFF. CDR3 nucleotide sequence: TGTGCCAGCAGCTCGGGCCGGGACTCCTCGTTTGGTGAGCAGTTCTTC.

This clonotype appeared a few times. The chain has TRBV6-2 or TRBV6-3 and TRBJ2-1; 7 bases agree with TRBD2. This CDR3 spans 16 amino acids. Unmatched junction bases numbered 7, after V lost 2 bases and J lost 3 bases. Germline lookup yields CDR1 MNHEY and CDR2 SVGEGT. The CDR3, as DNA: TGTGCCAGCAGTTACGTCCGGGACTACATCTACAATGAGCAGTTCTTC. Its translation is CASSYVRDYIYNEQFF.

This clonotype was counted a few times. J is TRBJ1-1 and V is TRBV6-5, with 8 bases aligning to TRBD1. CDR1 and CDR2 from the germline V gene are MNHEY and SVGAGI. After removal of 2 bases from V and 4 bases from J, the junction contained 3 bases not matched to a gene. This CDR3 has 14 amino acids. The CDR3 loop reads CASSYTTGGTEAFF. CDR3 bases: TGTGCCAGCAGTTACACCACAGGGGGCACTGAAGCTTTCTTT.

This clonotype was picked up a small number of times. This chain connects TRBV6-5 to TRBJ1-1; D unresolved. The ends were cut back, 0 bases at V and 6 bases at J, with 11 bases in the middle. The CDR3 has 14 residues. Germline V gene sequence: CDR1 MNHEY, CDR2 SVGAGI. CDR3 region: CASSYSVVRAEAFF. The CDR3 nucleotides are TGTGCCAGCAGTTACTCCGTTGTTAGGGCTGAAGCTTTCTTT.

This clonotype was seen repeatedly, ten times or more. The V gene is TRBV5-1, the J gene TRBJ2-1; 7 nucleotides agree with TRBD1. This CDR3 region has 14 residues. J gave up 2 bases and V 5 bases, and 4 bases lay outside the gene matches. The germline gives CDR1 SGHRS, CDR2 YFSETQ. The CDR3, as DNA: TGCGCCAGCAGACCCGGGACAGCCTACAATGAGCAGTTCTTC. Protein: CASRPGTAYNEQFF.

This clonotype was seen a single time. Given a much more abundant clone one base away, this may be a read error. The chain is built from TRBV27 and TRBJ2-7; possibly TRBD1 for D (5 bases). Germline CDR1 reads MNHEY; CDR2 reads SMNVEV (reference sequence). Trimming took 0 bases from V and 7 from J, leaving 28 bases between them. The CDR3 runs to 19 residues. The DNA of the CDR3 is TGTGCCAGCAGTTTATCGTTGGTGTTAGGCGGCGCAGGGAATAGAGAGCAGTACTTC. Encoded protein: CASSLSLVLGGAGNREQYF.

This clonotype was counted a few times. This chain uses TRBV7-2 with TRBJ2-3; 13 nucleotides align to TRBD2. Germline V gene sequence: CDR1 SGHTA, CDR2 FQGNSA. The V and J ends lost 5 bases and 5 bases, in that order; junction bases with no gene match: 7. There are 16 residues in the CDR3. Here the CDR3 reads CASSPLAGGPVDTQYF. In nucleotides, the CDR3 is TGTGCCAGCAGCCCACTAGCGGGAGGGCCCGTAGATACGCAGTATTTT.

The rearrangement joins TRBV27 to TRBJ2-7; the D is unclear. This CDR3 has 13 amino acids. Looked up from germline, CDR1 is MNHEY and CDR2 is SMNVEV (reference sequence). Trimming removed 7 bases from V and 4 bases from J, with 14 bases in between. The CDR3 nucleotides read TGTGCCAGCAAAAGTCTGGACCGTTACGAGCAGTACTTC. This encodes CASKSLDRYEQYF.

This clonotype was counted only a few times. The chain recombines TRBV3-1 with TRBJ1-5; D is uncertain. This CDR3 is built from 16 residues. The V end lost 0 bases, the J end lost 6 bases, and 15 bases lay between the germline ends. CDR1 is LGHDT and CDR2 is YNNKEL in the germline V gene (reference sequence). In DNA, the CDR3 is TGTGCCAGCAGCCAAGATCTTCCGGGGTTAGGTCAGCCCCAGCATTTT. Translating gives CASSQDLPGLGQPQHF.

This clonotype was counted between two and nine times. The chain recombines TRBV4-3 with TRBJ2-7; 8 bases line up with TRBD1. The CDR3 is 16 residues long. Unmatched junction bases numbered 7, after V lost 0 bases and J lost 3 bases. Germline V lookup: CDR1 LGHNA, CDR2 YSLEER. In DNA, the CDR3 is TGCGCCAGCAGCCAAGAGGGACAGGCCCGAGACTACGAGCAGTACTTC. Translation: CASSQEGQARDYEQYF.

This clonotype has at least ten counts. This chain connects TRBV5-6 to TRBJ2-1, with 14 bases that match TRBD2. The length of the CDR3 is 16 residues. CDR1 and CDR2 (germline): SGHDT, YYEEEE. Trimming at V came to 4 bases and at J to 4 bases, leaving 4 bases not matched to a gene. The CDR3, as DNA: TGTGCCAGCAGCCGCAGACTAGCGGGAGGGTACAATGAGCAGTTCTTC. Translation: CASSRRLAGGYNEQFF.

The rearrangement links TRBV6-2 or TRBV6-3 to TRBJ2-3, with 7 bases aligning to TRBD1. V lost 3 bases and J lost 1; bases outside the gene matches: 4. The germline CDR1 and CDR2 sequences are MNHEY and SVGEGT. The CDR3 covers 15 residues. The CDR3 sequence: CASSYGDSGTDTQYF. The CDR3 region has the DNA TGTGCCAGCAGTTATGGGGACAGCGGCACAGATACGCAGTATTTT.

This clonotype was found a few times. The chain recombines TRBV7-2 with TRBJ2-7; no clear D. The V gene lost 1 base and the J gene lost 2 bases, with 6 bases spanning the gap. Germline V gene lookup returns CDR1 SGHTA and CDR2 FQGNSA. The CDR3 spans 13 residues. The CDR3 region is CASSLDYAYEQYF. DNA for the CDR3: TGTGCCAGCAGCTTAGACTACGCCTACGAGCAGTACTTC.

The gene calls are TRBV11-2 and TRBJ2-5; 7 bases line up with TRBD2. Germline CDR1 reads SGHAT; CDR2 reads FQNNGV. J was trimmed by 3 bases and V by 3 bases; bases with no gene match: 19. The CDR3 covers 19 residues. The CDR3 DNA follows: TGTGCCAGCAGCTTTTTCCGGGCTCGGGACTACAAGATGGAAGAGACCCAGTACTTC. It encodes CASSFFRARDYKMEETQYF.

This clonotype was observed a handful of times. The CDR3 region is CASSESPTQETQYF. CDR3 DNA sequence: TGTGCCAGCAGTGAATCCCCGACACAAGAGACCCAGTACTTC. The rearrangement links TRBV25-1 to TRBJ2-5, with unresolved D. Germline-derived CDR1 and CDR2 are MGHDK and SYGVNS. Trimming removed 1 base at V and 2 bases at J, with 8 bases between. This CDR3 has 14 residues.

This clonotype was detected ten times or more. CDR3 sequence (DNA): TGTGCCAGCAGCTTAAGACTAGCGGGAGCCCAAGAGACCCAGTACTTC. Amino acids: CASSLRLAGAQETQYF. The V and J genes are TRBV7-2 and TRBJ2-5; the match to TRBD2 covers 12 bases. CDR1 and CDR2 from the germline V gene are SGHTA and FQGNSA. Germline trimming cut 2 bases from V and 1 base from J; bases unmatched to any gene: 2. The CDR3 contains 16 residues.

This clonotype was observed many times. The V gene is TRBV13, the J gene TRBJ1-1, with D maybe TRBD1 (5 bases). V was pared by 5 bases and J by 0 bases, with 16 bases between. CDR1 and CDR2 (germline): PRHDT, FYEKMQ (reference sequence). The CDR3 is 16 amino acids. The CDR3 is CASSPPSGRMNTEAFF. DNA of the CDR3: TGTGCCAGCAGCCCCCCGTCAGGGAGAATGAACACTGAAGCTTTCTTT.

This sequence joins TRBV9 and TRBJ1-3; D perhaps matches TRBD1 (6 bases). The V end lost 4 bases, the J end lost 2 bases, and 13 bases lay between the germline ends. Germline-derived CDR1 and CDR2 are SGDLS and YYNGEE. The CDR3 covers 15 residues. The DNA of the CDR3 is TGTGCCAGCAGCACAGGGACCTCCCCTGGAAACACCATATATTTT. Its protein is CASSTGTSPGNTIYF.

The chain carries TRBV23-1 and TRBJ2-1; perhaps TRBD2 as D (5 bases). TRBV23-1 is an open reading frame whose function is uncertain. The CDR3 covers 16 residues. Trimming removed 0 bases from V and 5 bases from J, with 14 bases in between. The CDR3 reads CASSQSPDSTNNEQFF. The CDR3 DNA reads TGCGCCAGCAGTCAATCACCGGACTCTACCAACAATGAGCAGTTCTTC.

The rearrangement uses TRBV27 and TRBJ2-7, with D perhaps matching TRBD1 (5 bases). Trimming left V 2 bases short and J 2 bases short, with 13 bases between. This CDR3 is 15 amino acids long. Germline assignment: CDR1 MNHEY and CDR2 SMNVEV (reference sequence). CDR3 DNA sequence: TGTGCCAGCAGTTTAGCATCCTCAGGGACCTACGAGCAGTACTTC. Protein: CASSLASSGTYEQYF.